This is a list of T cell receptor beta chains from one sample in a study of blood T cell repertoires in COVID-19. The method was immunoSEQ multiplex PCR; TCRdb's version includes in-frame clones alone and lacks a portion of them. The repertoire includes roughly 150,000 clones, over 75% of them detected once, and roughly 45% sits in the top ten. Sequenced: peripheral blood. These receptor sequences come from a human donor in a cohort sampled during active COVID-19. Each CDR3 is given with its conserved first and last residue. The D gene is left open where the match is weak. Clone size is stated in some rows and not others, as once, few, many or a class when expanded.

CDR3 length | J gene | clone size | V gene | D gene | CDR3 DNA | CDR3 protein
16 | TRBJ2-2 | NA | TRBV5-4 | TRBD1 | TGTGCCAGCAGCAAGACCGGGACAGGGGTAATCGGAGAGCTGTTTTTT | CASSKTGTGVIGELFF
13 | TRBJ1-2 | NA | TRBV6-2/TRBV6-3 | NA | TGTGCCAGCAGTTACGGACGGGGCTATGGCTACACCTTC | CASSYGRGYGYTF
12 | TRBJ2-2 | NA | TRBV9 | NA | TGTGCCAGCAGCGTAGTAAACGGGGAGCTGTTTTTT | CASSVVNGELFF
15 | TRBJ2-1 | NA | TRBV19 | TRBD1 | TGTGCCAGTAGTGGGGACAGGGATTCCTACAATGAGCAGTTCTTC | CASSGDRDSYNEQFF
15 | TRBJ2-1 | NA | TRBV4-3 | TRBD2 | TGCGCCAGCAGCCAAGAAGGAGGGAGGGCCGTTGAGCAGTTCTTC | CASSQEGGRAVEQFF
14 | TRBJ1-5 | NA | TRBV27 | NA | TGTGCCAGCAGTTTAAGCGGGGAGGATCAGCCCCAGCATTTT | CASSLSGEDQPQHF
15 | TRBJ1-5 | NA | TRBV7-6 | NA | TGTGCCAGCAGCCCGGGGGAGGGAAAAGGTCAGCCCCAGCATTTT | CASSPGEGKGQPQHF
13 | TRBJ1-2 | NA | TRBV29-1 | TRBD1 | TGCAGCGTTGTTGGACAGGGGGCCTGGGGCTACACCTTC | CSVVGQGAWGYTF
14 | TRBJ2-3 | few | TRBV9 | NA | TGTGCCATTCTACCGGGACTCGACACAGATACGCAGTATTTT | CAILPGLDTDTQYF
13 | TRBJ2-5 | NA | TRBV19 | TRBD1 | TGTGCCAGTAGACCCGACAGGGTAGAGACCCAGTACTTC | CASRPDRVETQYF
16 | TRBJ2-1 | NA | TRBV4-2 | TRBD2 | TGTGCCAGCAGCCCCCATGCGGGGGGGCCCTACAATGAGCAGTTCTTC | CASSPHAGGPYNEQFF
17 | TRBJ1-3 | NA | TRBV7-2 | TRBD1 | TGTGCCAGCAGCACAACGGGGACAGGGGCGCAGGGAAACACCATATATTTT | CASSTTGTGAQGNTIYF
16 | TRBJ1-5 | NA | TRBV4-1 | NA | TGCGCCAGCAGCCGCGCAACAGGGACCGATGGGCAGCCCCAGCATTTT | CASSRATGTDGQPQHF
14 | TRBJ2-7 | NA | TRBV7-9 | NA | TGTGCCAGCAGCTTAGAGGGCAGGGCCTACGAGCAGTACTTC | CASSLEGRAYEQYF
12 | TRBJ1-1 | NA | TRBV19 | NA | TGTGCCAGTAGTAGTAACGTAGCTGAAGCTTTCTTT | CASSSNVAEAFF
13 | TRBJ1-1 | few | TRBV18 | NA | TGTGCCAGCTCTAAGGAGGTGGACACTGAAGCTTTCTTT | CASSKEVDTEAFF
14 | TRBJ2-3 | NA | TRBV5-1 | TRBD1 | TGCGCCAGCAGCCCGGGACAGGGTACAGATACGCAGTATTTT | CASSPGQGTDTQYF
17 | TRBJ1-6 | NA | TRBV4-1 | NA | TGCGCCAGCAGCCAAGAGGGGGGGGGTACTGGGAATTCACCCCTCCACTTT | CASSQEGGGTGNSPLHF
15 | TRBJ2-4 | NA | TRBV29-1 | TRBD2 | TGCAGCGCCCGGCTAGCGGGAGCGGTCAAAAACATTCAGTACTTC | CSARLAGAVKNIQYF
17 | TRBJ2-1 | NA | TRBV11-2 | TRBD2 | TGTGCCAGCAGCTCTTCTCACGGACTAGCGGGGGGCCTTGAGCAGTTCTTC | CASSSSHGLAGGLEQFF
14 | TRBJ2-1 | NA | TRBV20-1 | NA | TGCAGTGCTAGTGAGGGAGAATTTTACAATGAGCAGTTCTTC | CSASEGEFYNEQFF
11 | TRBJ2-1 | NA | TRBV30 | NA | TGTGCCTCCCGGGGTCGGGATGAGCAGTTCTTC | CASRGRDEQFF
15 | TRBJ2-1 | NA | TRBV5-1 | TRBD1 | TGCGCCAGCAGCACAAAGACAGGGGAACACAATGAGCAGTTCTTC | CASSTKTGEHNEQFF
16 | TRBJ2-1 | NA | TRBV28 | TRBD2 | TGTGCCAGCAGGACCTCTAGCGGGGGTTCCTACAATGAGCAGTTCTTC | CASRTSSGGSYNEQFF
14 | TRBJ2-5 | NA | TRBV7-2 | NA | TGTGCCAGCAGCCCCCTGACAAACCAAGAGACCCAGTACTTC | CASSPLTNQETQYF
14 | TRBJ2-1 | once | TRBV28 | TRBD1 | TGTGCCAGCATTCGGGACAGAATCAGGGGTGAGCAGTTCTTC | CASIRDRIRGEQFF
14 | TRBJ2-5 | NA | TRBV7-9 | TRBD2 | TGTGCCAGCAGCTCTGGACTAGTCGGAGAGACCCAGTACTTC | CASSSGLVGETQYF
16 | TRBJ2-2 | NA | TRBV27 | TRBD2 | TGTGCCAGCAGCTTTAGCGGGAGGGCGAACACCGGGGAGCTGTTTTTT | CASSFSGRANTGELFF
15 | TRBJ2-2 | NA | TRBV18 | NA | TGTGCCAGCTCACCACGGTCGGACACCACCGGGGAGCTGTTTTTT | CASSPRSDTTGELFF
13 | TRBJ1-4 | few | TRBV19 | NA | TGTGCCAGTAGTATTATCTGGGGCGAAAAACTGTTTTTT | CASSIIWGEKLFF
14 | TRBJ1-2 | NA | TRBV27 | TRBD1 | TGTGCCAGCAGCGGACAGGGGGCGAGGTATGGCTACACCTTC | CASSGQGARYGYTF
16 | TRBJ2-7 | NA | TRBV11-3 | TRBD1 | TGTGCCAGCAGCGCGCGACAGGGGCGCTCCCCCTACGAGCAGTACTTC | CASSARQGRSPYEQYF
16 | TRBJ2-3 | NA | TRBV19 | TRBD2 | TGTGCCAGTAGTATAGCGGGAGGGCCCAGCACAGATACGCAGTATTTT | CASSIAGGPSTDTQYF
13 | TRBJ1-2 | once | TRBV6-5 | NA | TGTGCCAGCAGTTATGATGGGAGCTATGGCTACACCTTC | CASSYDGSYGYTF
15 | TRBJ2-2 | NA | TRBV18 | NA | TGTGCCAGCTCACCCGACAGACTGAACACCGGGGAGCTGTTTTTT | CASSPDRLNTGELFF